These 23 T cell receptor beta chains came from one sample sequenced in a study of T cell responses to AZD1222 COVID-19 vaccine. Profiling relied on immunoSEQ multiplex PCR, and the TCRdb table lists in-frame clones only, not all of them. The sample carries some 110,000 clones, 84% recorded once. The sample in question was peripheral blood, obtained on day 0 of AZD1222 vaccination. The receptors come from an adult in good health.

The V gene is TRBV4-1, the J gene TRBJ2-7, with D perhaps matching TRBD1 or TRBD2 (6 bases each). This CDR3 has 16 amino acids. Trimming pared 0 bases from V and 0 bases from J, leaving 12 bases between. Germline V gene sequence: CDR1 MGHRA, CDR2 YSYEKL. The CDR3 bases are TGCGCCAGCAGCCAAGAGGAGGGGGTAAGCTCCTACGAGCAGTACTTC. Translating it yields CASSQEEGVSSYEQYF.

The chain joins TRBV2 to TRBJ1-6, with a weak D call TRBD1 (6 bases). From germline, CDR1 is SNHLY and CDR2 FYNNEI. The CDR3 has 14 amino acids. The CDR3 coding sequence is TGTGCTTCGAAGGGGGGACCGCTTAATTCACCCCTCCACTTT. This codes for CASKGGPLNSPLHF.

This sequence joins TRBV7-2 and TRBJ2-5, with D possibly matching TRBD1 (6 bases). V was pared by 5 bases and J by 5 bases, with 15 bases between. CDR1 and CDR2 from the germline V gene are SGHTA and FQGNSA. The CDR3 is made up of 14 amino acids. CDR3 coding DNA: TGTGCCAGCAGCATTCAGGGGTCCGGGGAGACCCAGTACTTC. Translated, it gives CASSIQGSGETQYF. Full variable domain (outside the CDR3, taken from reference TRBV7-2 and TRBJ2-5): GAGVSQSPSNKVTEKGKDVELRCDPISGHTALYWYRQSLGQGLEFLIYFQGNSAPDKSGLPSDRFSAERTGGSVSTLTIQRTQQEDSAVYLCASSIQGSGETQYFGPGTRLLVL.

The gene calls are TRBV28 and TRBJ1-5; 8 bases align to TRBD1. The length of the CDR3 is 15 residues. Germline CDR1 reads MDHEN; CDR2 reads SYDVKM. The J segment lost 6 bases and the V segment lost 3 bases, leaving 7 bases of the junction unmatched. The CDR3 sequence: CASSFVGRGLQPQHF. The CDR3 DNA follows: TGTGCCAGCAGTTTTGTGGGCAGGGGGCTTCAGCCCCAGCATTTT.

The chain is built from TRBV30 and TRBJ1-4, with 10 bases that match TRBD1. The CDR3 contains 13 residues. In germline, CDR1 is GTSNPN, CDR2 SVGIG (reference sequence). V was pared by 5 bases and J by 8 bases, with 5 bases of the junction left unmatched. Written as DNA, the CDR3 is TGTGCCTGGGCGGGACAGGGGCGGGAAAAACTGTTTTTT. As protein: CAWAGQGREKLFF.

The chain's CDR3 is CASSPNRNTGELFF. The CDR3 DNA reads TGTGCCAGCAGTCCCAACAGGAACACCGGGGAGCTGTTTTTT. The chain is built from TRBV28 and TRBJ2-2; no reliable D call. Germline CDR1 MDHEN, CDR2 SYDVKM. The CDR3 sequence is 14 residues long. Trimming took off 5 bases at V and 1 base at J, with 8 bases between the two ends.

The chain combines TRBV28 with TRBJ1-5; no firm D call. The CDR3 length is 14 residues. Trimming took off 6 bases at V and 1 base at J, with 10 bases between the two ends. Per the germline V gene, CDR1 is MDHEN and CDR2 is SYDVKM. The CDR3 DNA is TGTGCCAGCAGCCGGAGAGAGAGCAATCAGCCCCAGCATTTT. This gives the protein CASSRRESNQPQHF.

V is TRBV3-1 (or the pseudogene TRBV3-2) and J is TRBJ1-3, with D tentatively TRBD1 (5 bases). CDR1 is LGHDT, CDR2 YNNKEL, per germline (reference sequence). Trimming took 0 bases from V and 7 from J, leaving 7 bases between them. There are 13 residues in the CDR3. CDR3 bases: TGTGCCAGCAGCCAAGAACGGGGGAACACCATATATTTT. Translating gives CASSQERGNTIYF.

CDR3 DNA: TGTGCCAGCAGTCAGACACCTCGGGCTAACTATGGCTACACCTTC. Its translation is CASSQTPRANYGYTF. This chain joins TRBV2 and TRBJ1-2; no firm D call. V lost 5 bases and J 0 bases, leaving 13 bases between the germline ends. Germline lookup yields CDR1 SNHLY and CDR2 FYNNEI. CDR3 length: 15 residues.

The chain uses TRBV11-2 and TRBJ2-7; D may be TRBD2 (7 bases). Deletions cut 3 bases from V and 4 bases from J, with 10 bases between. CDR1 and CDR2 (germline): SGHAT, FQNNGV. The CDR3 sequence is 13 residues long. The CDR3 here is CASSFGGAYEQYF. CDR3 coding DNA: TGTGCCAGCAGCTTTGGGGGGGCGTACGAGCAGTACTTC. Filled out from reference TRBV11-2 and TRBJ2-7, the complete variable domain reads EAGVAQSPRYKIIEKRQSVAFWCNPISGHATLYWYQQILGQGPKLLIQFQNNGVVDDSQLPKDRFSAERLKGVDSTLKIQPAKLEDSAVYLCASSFGGAYEQYFGPGTRLTVT.

V and J are TRBV5-1 and TRBJ2-5, with D unresolved. CDR3 size: 15 residues. Germline V gene data show CDR1 as SGHRS and CDR2 as YFSETQ. Trimming removed 0 bases from V and 5 bases from J, with 14 bases in between. For the CDR3, the DNA is TGCGCCAGCAGCTTGGTTTGGGTAGGGCAGGAGACCCAGTACTTC. This translates into CASSLVWVGQETQYF.

This clone is a singleton in its sample. V usage is TRBV6-2 or TRBV6-3 and J usage is TRBJ1-6, with D possibly TRBD1 on 5 matching bases. Trimming shortened V by 6 bases and J by 5 bases, and 11 bases separated the two germline ends. The CDR3 is 14 amino acids. The germline V gene has CDR1 MNHEY and CDR2 SVGEGT. CDR3 amino acids: CASSPRGHNSPLHF. The DNA for the CDR3 is TGTGCCAGCAGCCCCCGGGGCCATAATTCACCCCTCCACTTT.

The rearrangement links TRBV15 to TRBJ1-1; possible D gene TRBD1, 5 bases. This CDR3 spans 13 amino acids. The V end was cut by 0 bases, the J end by 10 bases, with 12 bases between. Germline CDR1 and CDR2: LNHNV and YYDKDF (reference sequence). This chain's CDR3 is CATSREGGGGAFF. In nucleotides, the CDR3 is TGTGCCACCAGCAGAGAGGGCGGTGGGGGAGCTTTCTTT.

This clone was detected only once. The rearrangement joins TRBV7-2 to TRBJ1-5; D gene unclear. Per the germline V gene, CDR1 is SGHTA and CDR2 is FQGNSA. Between the trimmed V and J ends, which lost 5 bases and 5 bases, there was a span of 13 bases. This CDR3 region has 14 residues. CDR3: CASSPWRMDQPQHF. CDR3 coding DNA: TGTGCCAGCAGCCCATGGAGAATGGATCAGCCCCAGCATTTT.

This clone counts as medium-sized. The V call is TRBV7-9, the J call TRBJ2-1, with 8 bases matching TRBD2. Losses at the gene ends were 4 bases for V and 5 bases for J; bases not matched to a gene: 7. The length of the CDR3 is 15 residues. CDR1 and CDR2 (germline): SEHNR, FQNEAQ (reference sequence). The chain's CDR3 is CASSYGRGGNNEQFF. The CDR3 DNA reads TGTGCCAGCAGCTACGGACGGGGGGGAAACAATGAGCAGTTCTTC.

The CDR3 region has the DNA TGTGCCAGCAGCCGTGGACGGGCGGCCCTCGAAGCTTTCTTT. Translation: CASSRGRAALEAFF. This chain links TRBV3-1 (or the pseudogene TRBV3-2) with TRBJ1-1; D gene uncertain. The CDR3 consists of 14 residues. Germline-derived CDR1 and CDR2 are LGHDT and YNNKEL (reference sequence). The V end was cut by 4 bases, the J end by 8 bases, with 17 bases between.

This chain joins TRBV5-1 and TRBJ1-4; 7 bases align to TRBD1. CDR3 length: 13 amino acids. The germline V gene encodes CDR1 SGHRS and CDR2 YFSETQ. The ends lost 7 bases at V and 7 bases at J; junction bases unmatched: 7. The CDR3 bases are TGCGCCAGCGGACCGGACAGGACTGAAAAACTGTTTTTT. Its translation: CASGPDRTEKLFF.

The J gene is TRBJ2-1, the V gene TRBV7-9; D is possibly TRBD1 (5 bases). This CDR3 contains 15 residues. V was shortened by 1 base and J by 7 bases, with 14 bases between the two germline ends. Germline CDR1 reads SEHNR; CDR2 reads FQNEAQ (reference sequence). The CDR3 sequence: CASSLGSPPGNEQFF. CDR3 in DNA: TGTGCCAGCAGCTTAGGGTCCCCACCAGGGAATGAGCAGTTCTTC.

There are a few counts of this clone. The CDR3 here is CASHRWGTEAFF. CDR3 DNA: TGTGCCAGTCATAGGTGGGGCACTGAAGCTTTCTTT. This chain joins TRBV6-5 and TRBJ1-1, with no clear D. Germline lookup yields CDR1 MNHEY and CDR2 SVGAGI. V was shortened by 9 bases and J by 4 bases, with 12 bases between the two germline ends. This CDR3 has 12 amino acids.

This clone came up a few times. The chain has TRBV28 and TRBJ1-2; TRBD1 might be the D (5 bases). The germline gives CDR1 MDHEN, CDR2 SYDVKM. This CDR3 has 14 amino acids. Deletions cut 4 bases from V and 2 bases from J, with 11 bases between. The CDR3 protein is CASSWVGENYGYTF. The CDR3 region has the DNA TGTGCCAGCAGTTGGGTAGGGGAAAACTATGGCTACACCTTC.

V is TRBV18 and J is TRBJ1-3; 10 bases align to TRBD1. The CDR3 contains 17 residues. Per germline, CDR1 KGHSH and CDR2 LQKENI. The V and J ends lost 4 bases and 0 bases, in that order; junction bases with no gene match: 6. As DNA, the CDR3 is TGTGCCAGCTCACTCCGGGACAGGGGCTCCTCTGGAAACACCATATATTTT. Translated, it gives CASSLRDRGSSGNTIYF.

The J gene is TRBJ2-2, the V gene TRBV7-7, with 7 positions matching TRBD1. The CDR3 has 14 residues. Germline lookup yields CDR1 SSHAT and CDR2 FNYEAQ (reference sequence). The CDR3 DNA reads as TGTGCTATAAACAGGGGCTCGAACACCGGGGAGCTGTTTTTT. Translating gives CAINRGSNTGELFF.

This clone was recorded a few times. The chain has TRBV18 and TRBJ2-7, with D possibly called TRBD1 or TRBD2 (5 bases each). The CDR3 loop spans 14 amino acids. Trimming removed 3 bases from V and 5 bases from J, with 14 bases in between. CDR1 and CDR2 from the germline V gene are KGHSH and LQKENI. The CDR3 loop is CASSPLAGNDEQYF. The CDR3 region has the DNA TGTGCCAGCTCACCGCTAGCAGGGAACGACGAGCAGTACTTC. Full variable domain (missing parts from reference TRBV18 and TRBJ2-7): NAGVMQNPRHLVRRRGQEARLRCSPMKGHSHVYWYRQLPEEGLKFMVYLQKENIIDESGMPKERFSAEFPKEGPSILRIQQVVRGDSAAYFCASSPLAGNDEQYFGPGTRLTVT.